This TCR beta chain comes out of a study of T cells in Graves' hyperthyroidism and ophthalmopathy. Broader study findings: Blood also showed most of the thyroid clonotypes that were expanded above 0.001.

Exclusion of a patient resulted from uncontrolled infection, other autoimmune disease, pregnancy or lactation. Used for diagnoses were clinical symptoms, serum thyroxine and TRAb, thyroid ultrasound and orbital computed tomography. CDR3 length equals 14 residues. Germline CDR1 and CDR2: KGHDR and SFDVKD. V was trimmed by 6 bases and J by 6 bases, leaving 13 bases between them. TCR beta CDR3 regions were amplified from RNA transcripts. Using the HTBI primer set, a first-round RT-PCR was run on the TCR CDR3. TCRdb ran MiXCR on the multiplex PCR reads and lists one entry per CDR3 protein. The sample includes hundreds of thousands of distinct CDR3 sequences, roughly 14% of them seen just once. This clonotype was recorded a few times. The antigen is not known.

The sequencing input was blood. The V and J genes are TRBV24-1 and TRBJ2-2, with D perhaps TRBD1 (5 bases). This sequence originates from a man aged 18 to 35 with Graves' ophthalmopathy. CDR3: CATSSDKNAGELFF. The CDR3 nucleotides read TGTGCCACCAGTTCGGACAAAAACGCCGGGGAGCTGTTTTTT.